The sequence of this T cell receptor (beta chain) was determined in a study of CD8 T cells in Susac syndrome. Germline V lookup: CDR1 LGHDT, CDR2 YNNKEL (reference sequence). The CDR3 extends over 16 amino acids. V shed 4 bases and J 7 bases; nucleotides not matched to a gene: 10. TCR beta sequencing covered blood CD8+ and CD4+ T cells. Control patients had untreated stable or active relapsing-remitting multiple sclerosis by revised McDonald criteria. RNA totalling roughly 0.45 to 1 ug underwent reverse transcription with random hexamers. Across 54 Vbeta and 13 Jbeta, immunoSEQ multiplex PCR amplified TCR beta CDR3. TCRdb reprocessed the immunoSEQ multiplex PCR reads with MiXCR, giving one entry per CDR3 protein. This sample has roughly 70,000 distinct CDR3 sequences, with just over 95% found just once.

Sequencing was done on a sample of CD4+ T cells from PBMCs. The chain carries TRBV3-1 and TRBJ1-2, with TRBD1 matching over 12 bases. This receptor was taken from a human donor with multiple sclerosis. The CDR3 protein is CASSRAPGQGAGGYTF. CDR3 DNA sequence: TGTGCCAGCAGCCGAGCACCGGGACAGGGGGCTGGTGGCTACACCTTC.